The clone carrying this TCR beta chain showed up just a few times. Its antigen is unidentified. The data were obtained in a study of blood T cells in healthy people across ages. Study outcomes and limitations: It was found that TCR beta diversity correlated strongly with the percentage of naive T cells. Without sorted subsets, naive and antigen-experienced compartments could not be conclusively compared.

The use of a sample-barcoded 5' primer and a J-beta primer mix characterized a second PCR of about 7 to 12 cycles. The authors tagged each cDNA molecule using a template-switch adaptor with 12 random nucleotides. Using its own MiXCR run on the 5' RACE reads, TCRdb lists one record per CDR3 protein. This table holds over 1,500,000 distinct CDR3 sequences, around 42% found once. Germline CDR1 is ENHRY and CDR2 is SYGVKD. This CDR3 spans 12 amino acids. V dropped 8 bases and J dropped 2 bases, with 10 bases sitting between them. The origin of this receptor is a human donor in good health. Specimen: blood. The V gene is TRBV10-3, the J gene TRBJ2-7; a weak D match, TRBD2 (5 bases). This CDR3 reads CAISAGTYEQYF. The CDR3 DNA reads TGTGCCATCTCTGCCGGGACCTACGAGCAGTACTTC.